This T cell receptor (beta chain) was sequenced during a study of shared clonotypes between healthy human individuals (dated by TCRdb to about 2020). Concerning the study at large: The cohort included a few men and two women between 18 and 49 years of age. To estimate repertoire size and how much clonotype sharing occurs between individuals, the study deeply sequenced the blood TCR repertoires of roughly 5 healthy adults. Per donor, three plates each were used for CD4 naive and CD4 memory, two for CD8 naive, and one for CD8 memory. Leukapheresis yielded between about 0.9 and 9 billion PBMCs per donor. To increase sequencing depth and limit assay-specific biases, different laboratories used diverse techniques to prepare libraries and sequence TCR repertoires.

V drops 5 bases and J drops 8 bases, leaving 10 bases in between. Based on the germline V gene, the CDR1 and CDR2 sequences are MDHEN and SYDVKM. The CDR3, cysteine through phenylalanine, is 12 amino acids long. Only the CDR3 region is kept as DNA, spanning 36 bases read in frame from base 1. For this clone: The antigen it recognizes is unknown. No much larger clone is present one base from it, and per-base qualities are unavailable.

Using the deep immunoSEQ assay, TCR CDR3 regions were amplified from genomic DNA by multiplex PCR. Extracted genomic DNA from each cell subset was distributed evenly across all wells of several immunoSEQ 96-well plates, and each plate was treated as a replicate. For sorted subsets, around 0.2 ug genomic DNA, equal to about 30,000 T cell genomes, was loaded into each replicate PCR. Purified libraries were quantified with a Qubit 3.0 fluorometer, sized on a Bioanalyzer 2100, and re-quantified with the KAPA Library Quantification kit. Every immunoSEQ 96-well plate was sequenced on a separate single-read 150-cycle Illumina NextSeq 550 flow cell. The original pipeline was this. Because the immunoSEQ output held only junctional sequences and lacked quality scores, the filtering could not match the filtering applied to full-length reads. Sequences were annotated with PyIR, a Python wrapper for IgBLAST v1.9, using IMGT germline references to assign V/J genes and CDR3. Reads were filtered out if the reads had weak V/J assignments (E-value above 1e-6), no CDR3, stop codons, out-of-frame junctions, or ambiguous translated residues. V3J clonotypes were defined as sequences sharing an identical inferred V gene, J gene, and CDR3 amino acid sequence. To compute the percentage overlap between repertoires, the number of shared unique clonotypes was divided by the size of the smaller repertoire. Three approaches were used to assess repertoire richness: RTK rarefaction, the Chao1 estimator, and Recon v2.1 estimates of unobserved clonotypes. OLGA was used to compute generation probabilities for all TCRbeta clonotypes that the gDNA method yielded from four donors. The immuneACCESS repertoire file appears here via TCRdb, limited to in-frame rearrangements. These files lack a portion of the clones; in checked studies, under half of the deficit traces to unresolved V genes, and the cause of the others is not known. For V, J and clone size, that table is used; D and trimming come from the DNA. This sample lists around 2,000,000 clones; 90% to 95% were detected once. Together, the top ten hold 0.13% of the sample.

Healthy HIV-negative adults with no recently reported acute infections or vaccinations were included as donors. Every donor was a Caucasian adult living in Nashville, Tennessee, USA. CD4+ T cells were enriched by magnetic negative selection; naive cells were then positively selected on CD45RA, and the negative fraction formed the memory subset. Blood was collected by leukapheresis, and PBMCs were isolated by Ficoll-Histopaque density gradient centrifugation and then cryopreserved in liquid nitrogen vapor phase. Purity and quantity of every magnetically sorted T cell population were checked by analytical flow cytometry. Each sorted fraction had its genomic DNA isolated and then quantified by UV absorbance on a Nanodrop 2000c. Broader findings and caveats from the paper: Naive subsets generally had larger estimated clonotype richness than memory subsets did. Because the study included only a small number of donors, the genetic and exposure-history diversity represented was limited. Even with the large sequencing depth, rarefaction of the sorted-subset datasets indicated that sequencing was incomplete. About 5% of naive CD4, around 3.5% of naive CD8, approximately 2% of memory CD4, and about 0.4% of memory CD8 clonotypes were shared across a few donors. Pairwise subsampling led to the expectation that sequencing depth would affect the degree of clonotype sharing among donors. Only blood was sampled, and tissue TCR repertoires likely differ from those in blood. Compared with non-shared clonotypes, the clonotypes found in all four sorted-subset donors had higher generation probabilities.

This clonotype was obtained from a man aged 18 to 35 in good health. The chain links TRBV28 with TRBJ1-3; a confident D gene designation cannot be given. The sequencing input was naive CD4+ T cells sorted from blood. The cell subset or site label here, explained by the study, means: CD45RA+ positively selected. The CDR3 reads as follows: CASSLQRDTIYF. Read as DNA, the sequence is TGTGCCAGCAGTCTTCAACGGGACACCATATATTTT.